The clone carrying this T cell receptor beta chain has only one observation. This specimen belongs to a study of cytomegalovirus exposure and HLA in healthy donors. 13 Jbeta primers and 60 Vbeta primers were used for the PCR. Measured with immunoSEQ multiplex PCR; TCRdb has only the in-frame clones, and not every one. The data hold roughly 160,000 clones, with 84% observed a single time. The CDR3 covers 18 residues. Germline loops: CDR1 MDHEN, CDR2 SYDVKM. The V gene end was trimmed by 1 base and the J gene end by 3 bases; junction bases not matched to a gene: 11. Everyone who donated was a healthy bone marrow donor.

The chain couples TRBV28 to TRBJ2-3, with TRBD2 identical over 9 bases. The sequence derives from a boy aged 2 to 10 in good health and CMV-seronegative. Sequencing was performed on PBMCs. The CDR3 region has the DNA TGTGCCAGCAGTTTATTCGGTAGCGGGAGTGGGAGGACAGATACGCAGTATTTT. Translated: CASSLFGSGSGRTDTQYF.